This TCR beta chain was profiled in a study of PD-1 blockade in classical Hodgkin lymphoma. Every single patient, without exception, relapsed after autologous stem cell transplantation, and brentuximab vedotin exposure varied. Trimming removed 5 bases at V and 11 bases at J, with 18 bases between. Per the germline V gene, CDR1 is MNHEY and CDR2 is SVGAGI. CDR3 size: 13 residues. The protocol was immunoSEQ multiplex PCR, while the TCRdb copy is restricted to in-frame clones and leaves out a portion. The sample carries about 6,500 clones, about 72% recorded once. The chain is built from TRBV6-5 and TRBJ1-1; no reliable D call. This specimen was peripheral blood mononuclear cells (PBMCs), taken at baseline. The receptor's source is a human donor with classical Hodgkin lymphoma. CDR3 DNA: TGTGCCAGCAGTGAAGAGGCTCACCTTGGGGCTTTCTTT. It codes for CASSEEAHLGAFF.